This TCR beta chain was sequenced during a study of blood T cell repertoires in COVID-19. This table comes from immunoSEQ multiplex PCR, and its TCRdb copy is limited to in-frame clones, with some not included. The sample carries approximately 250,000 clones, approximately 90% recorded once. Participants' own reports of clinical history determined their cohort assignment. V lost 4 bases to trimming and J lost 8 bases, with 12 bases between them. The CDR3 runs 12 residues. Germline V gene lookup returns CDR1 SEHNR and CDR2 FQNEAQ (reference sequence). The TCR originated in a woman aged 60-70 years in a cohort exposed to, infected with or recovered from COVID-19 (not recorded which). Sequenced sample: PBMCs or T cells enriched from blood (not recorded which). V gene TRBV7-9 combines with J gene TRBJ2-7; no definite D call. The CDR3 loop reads CASSSPAQKQYF. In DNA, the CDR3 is TGTGCCAGCAGCTCCCCAGCGCAGAAGCAGTACTTC.